One and the same sample provided the 3 T cell receptor beta chains below, sequenced in a study of T-cell reconstitution after alpha-beta-depleted transplantation in children. A library of TCRbeta sequences, prepared with unique molecular identifiers, was generated. TCRdb reanalysed the PCR reads using MiXCR and keeps one entry per CDR3 protein. Of approximately 510,000 distinct CDR3 sequences in the sample, 15% to 20% were seen once. The material sequenced was PBMCs from the stem cell graft donor, taken from the stem cell graft. The receptors shown here come from a human donor who donated a stem cell graft to a child with acute lymphoblastic leukemia.

About this clonotype itself: It is unclear where the CDR3 begins or ends on the DNA, so no DNA is shown, and the CDR3 is as TCRdb lists it. The chain joins TRBV12-3 or TRBV12-4 to TRBJ1-3; TRBD1, the table's D call, lacks a check against the DNA. Ends included, the CDR3 has 16 residues. This CDR3 reads CASISGQGRTGNTIYF.

V and J are TRBV5-1 and TRBJ2-5; no firm D call. Germline CDR1 and CDR2: SGHRS and YFSETQ. V was pared by 0 bases and J by 0 bases, with 9 bases between. The CDR3 consists of 15 residues. CDR3 protein: CASSLVQPYQETQYF. CDR3 nucleotides: TGCGCCAGCAGCTTGGTCCAGCCGTACCAAGAGACCCAGTACTTC.

This chain connects TRBV9 to TRBJ2-3, with TRBD2 matching 8 bases. The CDR3 totals 16 residues. Trimming cost V 6 bases and J 2 bases; bases outside gene matches: 11. Looked up from germline, CDR1 is SGDLS and CDR2 is YYNGEE. The CDR3 nucleotides are TGTGCCAGCACCCCGGATTGGACTAGCTTCACAGATACGCAGTATTTT. The encoded protein is CASTPDWTSFTDTQYF.